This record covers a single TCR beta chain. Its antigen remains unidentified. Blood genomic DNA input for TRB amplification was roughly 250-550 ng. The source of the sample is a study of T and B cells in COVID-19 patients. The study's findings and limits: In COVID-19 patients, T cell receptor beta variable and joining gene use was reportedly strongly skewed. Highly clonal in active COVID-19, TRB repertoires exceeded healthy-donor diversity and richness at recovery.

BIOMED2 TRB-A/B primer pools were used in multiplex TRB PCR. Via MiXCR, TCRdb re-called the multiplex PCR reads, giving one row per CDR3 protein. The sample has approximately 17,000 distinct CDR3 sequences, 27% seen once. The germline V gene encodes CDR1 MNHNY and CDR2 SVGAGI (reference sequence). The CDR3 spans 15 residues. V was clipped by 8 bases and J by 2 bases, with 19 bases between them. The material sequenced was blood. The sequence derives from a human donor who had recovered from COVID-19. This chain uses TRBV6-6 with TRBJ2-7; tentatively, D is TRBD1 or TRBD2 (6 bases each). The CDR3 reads CASCLQGGNTYEQYF. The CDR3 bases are TGTGCCAGCTGCTTACAGGGAGGAAATACCTACGAGCAGTACTTC.